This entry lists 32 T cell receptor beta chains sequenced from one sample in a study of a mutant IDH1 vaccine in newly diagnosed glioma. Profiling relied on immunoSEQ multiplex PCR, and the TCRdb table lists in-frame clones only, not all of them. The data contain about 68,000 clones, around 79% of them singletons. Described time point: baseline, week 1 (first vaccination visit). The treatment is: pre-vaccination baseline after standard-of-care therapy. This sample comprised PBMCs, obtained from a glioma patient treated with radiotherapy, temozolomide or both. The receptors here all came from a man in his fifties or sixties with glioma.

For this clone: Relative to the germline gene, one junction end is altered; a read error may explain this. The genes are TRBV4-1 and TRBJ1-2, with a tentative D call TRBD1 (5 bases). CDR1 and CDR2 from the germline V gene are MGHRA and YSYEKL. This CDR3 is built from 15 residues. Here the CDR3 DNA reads TGCGCCAGCACCCAAGGGGTTTCCGCGGGCTATGGCTACACCTTC. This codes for CASTQGVSAGYGYTF.

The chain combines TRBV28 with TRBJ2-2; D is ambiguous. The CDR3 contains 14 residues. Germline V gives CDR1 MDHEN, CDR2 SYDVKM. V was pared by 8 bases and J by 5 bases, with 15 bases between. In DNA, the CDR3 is TGTGCCAGCGGTCCAAGTCTACGGACCGGGGAGCTGTTTTTT. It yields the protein CASGPSLRTGELFF.

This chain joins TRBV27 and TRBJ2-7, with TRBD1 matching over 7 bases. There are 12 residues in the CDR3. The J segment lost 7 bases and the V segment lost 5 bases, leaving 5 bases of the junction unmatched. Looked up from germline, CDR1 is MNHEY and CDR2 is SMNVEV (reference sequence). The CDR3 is CASSRQGMEQYF. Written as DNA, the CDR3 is TGTGCCAGCAGTCGACAGGGAATGGAGCAGTACTTC.

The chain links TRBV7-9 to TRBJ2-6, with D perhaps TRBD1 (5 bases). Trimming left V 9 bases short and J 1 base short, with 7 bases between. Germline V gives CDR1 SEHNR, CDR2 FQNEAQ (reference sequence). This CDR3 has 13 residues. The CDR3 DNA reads TGTGCCAGTTCAGGGTCTGGGGCCAACGTCCTGACTTTC. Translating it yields CASSGSGANVLTF.

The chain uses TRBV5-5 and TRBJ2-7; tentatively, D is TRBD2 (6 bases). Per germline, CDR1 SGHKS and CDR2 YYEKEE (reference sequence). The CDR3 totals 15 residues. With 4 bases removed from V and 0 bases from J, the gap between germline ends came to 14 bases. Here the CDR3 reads CASSTGLISSYEQYF. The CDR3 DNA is TGTGCCAGCAGCACGGGACTTATTAGCTCCTACGAGCAGTACTTC.

The CDR3 region is CASSLGQGNYGYTF. The CDR3 DNA reads TGTGCCAGCAGCTTGGGACAGGGGAACTATGGCTACACCTTC. The chain recombines TRBV7-2 with TRBJ1-2, with 10 bases identical to TRBD1. Germline CDR1 SGHTA, CDR2 FQGNSA. The CDR3 covers 14 residues. The V and J ends lost 3 bases and 2 bases, in that order; junction bases with no gene match: 0.

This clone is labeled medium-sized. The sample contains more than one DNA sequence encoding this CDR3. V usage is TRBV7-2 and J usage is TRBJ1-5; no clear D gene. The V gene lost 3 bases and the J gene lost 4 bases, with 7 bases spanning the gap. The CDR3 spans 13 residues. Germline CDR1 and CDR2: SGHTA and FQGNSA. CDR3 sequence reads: CASSLGLNQPQHF. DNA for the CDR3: TGTGCCAGCAGCTTGGGCTTGAATCAGCCCCAGCATTTT.

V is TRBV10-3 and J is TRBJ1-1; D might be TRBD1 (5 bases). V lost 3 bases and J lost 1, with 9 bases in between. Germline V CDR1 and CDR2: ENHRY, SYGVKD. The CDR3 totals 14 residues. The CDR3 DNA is TGTGCCATCAGTGAACGGGACCGGAACACTGAAGCTTTCTTT. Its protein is CAISERDRNTEAFF.

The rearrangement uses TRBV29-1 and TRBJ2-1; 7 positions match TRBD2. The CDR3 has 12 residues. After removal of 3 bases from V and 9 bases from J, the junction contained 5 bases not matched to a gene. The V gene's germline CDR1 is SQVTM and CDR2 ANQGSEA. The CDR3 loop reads CSVEMGGGEQFF. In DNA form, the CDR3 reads TGCAGCGTTGAGATGGGGGGGGGTGAGCAGTTCTTC.

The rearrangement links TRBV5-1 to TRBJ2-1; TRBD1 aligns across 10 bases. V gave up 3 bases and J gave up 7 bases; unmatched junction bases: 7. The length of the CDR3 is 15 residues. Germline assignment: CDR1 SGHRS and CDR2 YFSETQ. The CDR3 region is CASSSEGQGINEQFF. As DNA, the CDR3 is TGCGCCAGCAGCTCGGAGGGACAGGGGATAAATGAGCAGTTCTTC.

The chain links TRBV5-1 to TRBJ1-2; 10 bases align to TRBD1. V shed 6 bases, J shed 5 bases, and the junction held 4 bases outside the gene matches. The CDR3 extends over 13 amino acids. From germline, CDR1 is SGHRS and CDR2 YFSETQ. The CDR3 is CASTDRGGYGYTF. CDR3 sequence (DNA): TGCGCCAGCACGGACAGGGGGGGGTATGGCTACACCTTC.

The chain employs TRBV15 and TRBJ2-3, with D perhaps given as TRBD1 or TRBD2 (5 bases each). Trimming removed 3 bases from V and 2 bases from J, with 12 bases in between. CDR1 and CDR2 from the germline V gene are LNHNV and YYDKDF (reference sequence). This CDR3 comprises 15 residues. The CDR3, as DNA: TGTGCCACCAGCAGGCGAGGGGCGAACACAGATACGCAGTATTTT. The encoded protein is CATSRRGANTDTQYF.

CDR3 sequence: CASSQPGTGPYGYTF. The DNA of the CDR3 is TGTGCCAGCAGCCAACCAGGGACAGGCCCCTATGGCTACACCTTC. This sequence joins TRBV5-5 and TRBJ1-2; TRBD1 matches 8 bases. Germline trimming cut 4 bases from V and 4 bases from J; bases unmatched to any gene: 9. Germline CDR1 SGHKS, CDR2 YYEKEE (reference sequence). The CDR3 is made up of 15 amino acids.

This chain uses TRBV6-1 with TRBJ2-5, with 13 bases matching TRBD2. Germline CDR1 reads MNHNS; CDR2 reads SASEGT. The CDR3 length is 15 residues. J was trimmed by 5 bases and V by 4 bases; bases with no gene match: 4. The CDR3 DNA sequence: TGTGCCAGCAGTGGACTAGCGGGGGGTAGGGAGACCCAGTACTTC. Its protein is CASSGLAGGRETQYF.

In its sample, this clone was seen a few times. This chain's CDR3 is CASSPRDGLNQPQHF. The CDR3 DNA sequence: TGTGCCAGCTCACCGCGGGACGGTCTCAATCAGCCCCAGCATTTT. This chain uses TRBV18 with TRBJ1-5; D may be TRBD1 (5 bases). Trimming pared 3 bases from V and 3 bases from J, leaving 12 bases between. CDR3 length: 15 amino acids. Germline CDR1 reads KGHSH; CDR2 reads LQKENI.

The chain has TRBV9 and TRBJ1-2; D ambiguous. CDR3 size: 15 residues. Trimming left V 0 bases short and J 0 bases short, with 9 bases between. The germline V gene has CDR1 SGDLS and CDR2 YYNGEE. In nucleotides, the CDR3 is TGTGCCAGCAGCGTAGGGAACGGCCCTAACTATGGCTACACCTTC. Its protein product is CASSVGNGPNYGYTF.

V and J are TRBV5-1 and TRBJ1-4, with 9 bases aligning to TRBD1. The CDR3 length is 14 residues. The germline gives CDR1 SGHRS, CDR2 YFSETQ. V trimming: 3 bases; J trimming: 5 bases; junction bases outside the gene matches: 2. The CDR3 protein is CASSSTGGNEKLFF. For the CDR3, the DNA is TGCGCCAGCAGCTCCACAGGGGGCAATGAAAAACTGTTTTTT.

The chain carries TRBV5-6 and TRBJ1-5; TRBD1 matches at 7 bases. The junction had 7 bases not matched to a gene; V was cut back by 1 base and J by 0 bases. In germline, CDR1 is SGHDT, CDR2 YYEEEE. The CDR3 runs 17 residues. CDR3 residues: CASSLRGQLNSNQPQHF. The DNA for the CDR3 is TGTGCCAGCAGCTTGAGGGGGCAGCTTAATAGCAATCAGCCCCAGCATTTT.

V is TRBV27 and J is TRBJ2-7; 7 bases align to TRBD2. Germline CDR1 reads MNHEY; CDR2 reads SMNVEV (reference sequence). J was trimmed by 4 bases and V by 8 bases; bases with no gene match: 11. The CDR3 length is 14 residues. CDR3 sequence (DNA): TGTGCCAGCTCCCCGGGGGGATCGTTGTACGAGCAGTACTTC. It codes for CASSPGGSLYEQYF.

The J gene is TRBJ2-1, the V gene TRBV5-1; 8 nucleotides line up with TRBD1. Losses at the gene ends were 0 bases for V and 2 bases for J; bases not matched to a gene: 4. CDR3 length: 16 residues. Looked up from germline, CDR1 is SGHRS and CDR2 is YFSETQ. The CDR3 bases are TGCGCCAGCAGCTTGGACGTGACAGGGGCCTACAATGAGCAGTTCTTC. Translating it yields CASSLDVTGAYNEQFF.

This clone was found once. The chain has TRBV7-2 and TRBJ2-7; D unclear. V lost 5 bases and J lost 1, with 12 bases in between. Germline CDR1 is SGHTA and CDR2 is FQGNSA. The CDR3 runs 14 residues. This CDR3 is CASSPRDGSYEQYF. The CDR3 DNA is TGTGCCAGCAGCCCAAGAGACGGTTCCTACGAGCAGTACTTC.

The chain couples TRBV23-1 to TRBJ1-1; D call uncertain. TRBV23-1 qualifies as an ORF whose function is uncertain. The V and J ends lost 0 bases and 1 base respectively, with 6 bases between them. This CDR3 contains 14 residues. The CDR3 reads CASSQSKGNTEAFF. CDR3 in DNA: TGCGCCAGCAGTCAATCGAAGGGGAACACTGAAGCTTTCTTT.

The CDR3 sequence is CASSVRRAYNEQFF. The DNA for the CDR3 is TGTGCCAGCAGTGTAAGAAGGGCGTACAATGAGCAGTTCTTC. The chain combines TRBV6-4 with TRBJ2-1; no clear D gene. Germline V CDR1 and CDR2: MRHNA, SNTAGT. The CDR3 sequence is 14 residues long. V lost 4 bases to trimming and J lost 4 bases, with 11 bases between them.

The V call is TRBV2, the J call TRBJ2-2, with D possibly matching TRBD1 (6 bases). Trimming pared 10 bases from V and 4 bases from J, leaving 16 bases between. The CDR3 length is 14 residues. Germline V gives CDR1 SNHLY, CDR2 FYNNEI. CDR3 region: CATSSQGPTGELFF. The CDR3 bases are TGTGCCACTTCTTCCCAGGGGCCCACCGGGGAGCTGTTTTTT. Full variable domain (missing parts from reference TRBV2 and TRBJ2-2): EPEVTQTPSHQVTQMGQEVILRCVPISNHLYFYWYRQILGQKVEFLVSFYNNEISEKSEIFDDQFSVERPDGSNFTLKIRSTKLEDSAMYFCATSSQGPTGELFFGEGSRLTVL.

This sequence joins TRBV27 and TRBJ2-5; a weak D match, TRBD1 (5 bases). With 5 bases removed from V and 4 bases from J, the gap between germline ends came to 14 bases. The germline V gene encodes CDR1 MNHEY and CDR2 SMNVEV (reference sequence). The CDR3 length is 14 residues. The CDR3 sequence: CASSPRDSRETQYF. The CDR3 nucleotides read TGTGCCAGCAGTCCCAGGGATTCACGAGAGACCCAGTACTTC.

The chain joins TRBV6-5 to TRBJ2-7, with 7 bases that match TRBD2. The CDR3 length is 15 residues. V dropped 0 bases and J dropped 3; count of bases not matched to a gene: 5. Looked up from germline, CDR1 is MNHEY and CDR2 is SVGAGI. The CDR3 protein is CASSYSGRGDYEQYF. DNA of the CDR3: TGTGCCAGCAGTTACTCGGGGAGGGGCGACTACGAGCAGTACTTC.

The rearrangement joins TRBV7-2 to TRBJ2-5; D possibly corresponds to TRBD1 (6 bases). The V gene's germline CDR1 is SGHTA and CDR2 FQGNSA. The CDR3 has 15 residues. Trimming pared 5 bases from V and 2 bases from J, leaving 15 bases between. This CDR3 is CASSRLGQRQETQYF. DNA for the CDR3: TGTGCCAGCAGCCGCCTTGGACAGAGGCAAGAGACCCAGTACTTC.

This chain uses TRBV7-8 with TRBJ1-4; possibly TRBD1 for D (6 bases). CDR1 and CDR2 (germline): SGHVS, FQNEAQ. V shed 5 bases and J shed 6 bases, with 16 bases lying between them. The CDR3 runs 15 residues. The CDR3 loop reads CASSPRQAQDEKLFF. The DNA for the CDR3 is TGTGCCAGCAGCCCTAGACAGGCTCAGGATGAAAAACTGTTTTTT.

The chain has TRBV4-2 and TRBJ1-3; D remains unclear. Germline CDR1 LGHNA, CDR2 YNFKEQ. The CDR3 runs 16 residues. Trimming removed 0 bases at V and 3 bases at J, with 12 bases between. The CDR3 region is CASSQDQLGSGNTIYF. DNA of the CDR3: TGTGCCAGCAGCCAAGATCAATTAGGGAGTGGAAACACCATATATTTT.

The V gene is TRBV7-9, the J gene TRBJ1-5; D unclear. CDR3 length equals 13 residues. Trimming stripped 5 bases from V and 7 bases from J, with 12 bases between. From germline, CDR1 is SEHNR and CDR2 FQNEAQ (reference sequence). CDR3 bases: TGTGCCAGCAGCAAGGAGGCCGGGCAGCCCCAGCATTTT. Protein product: CASSKEAGQPQHF.

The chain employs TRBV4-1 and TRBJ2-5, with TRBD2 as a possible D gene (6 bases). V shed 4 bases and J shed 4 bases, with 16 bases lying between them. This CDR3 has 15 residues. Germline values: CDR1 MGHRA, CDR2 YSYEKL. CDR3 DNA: TGCGCCAGCAGCCCACAGGCCACTAGCAGAGAGACCCAGTACTTC. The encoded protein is CASSPQATSRETQYF.

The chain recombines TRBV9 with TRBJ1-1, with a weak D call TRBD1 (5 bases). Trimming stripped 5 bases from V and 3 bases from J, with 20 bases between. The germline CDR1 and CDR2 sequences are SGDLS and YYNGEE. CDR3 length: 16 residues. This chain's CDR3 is CASSSTRVGLDTEAFF. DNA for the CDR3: TGTGCCAGCAGTTCCACCAGGGTAGGTTTGGACACTGAAGCTTTCTTT.